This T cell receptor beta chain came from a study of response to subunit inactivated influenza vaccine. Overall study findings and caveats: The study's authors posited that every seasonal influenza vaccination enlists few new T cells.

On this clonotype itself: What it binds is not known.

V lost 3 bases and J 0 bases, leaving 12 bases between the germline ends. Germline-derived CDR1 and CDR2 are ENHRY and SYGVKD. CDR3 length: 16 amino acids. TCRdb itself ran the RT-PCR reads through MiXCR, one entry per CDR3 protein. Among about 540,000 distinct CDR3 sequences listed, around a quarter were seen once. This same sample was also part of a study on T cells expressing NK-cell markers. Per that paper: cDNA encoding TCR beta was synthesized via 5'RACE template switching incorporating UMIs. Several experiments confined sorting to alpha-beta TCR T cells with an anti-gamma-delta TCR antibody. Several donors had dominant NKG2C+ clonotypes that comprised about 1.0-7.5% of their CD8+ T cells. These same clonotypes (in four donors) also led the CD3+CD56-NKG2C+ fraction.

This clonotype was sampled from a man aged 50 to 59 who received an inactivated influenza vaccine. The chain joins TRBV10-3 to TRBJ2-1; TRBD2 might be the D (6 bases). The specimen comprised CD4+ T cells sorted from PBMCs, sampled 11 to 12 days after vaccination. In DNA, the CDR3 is TGTGCCATCAGTGACCCGGGACTCCGCTCCTACAATGAGCAGTTCTTC. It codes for CAISDPGLRSYNEQFF.